This T cell receptor (beta chain) was sequenced during a study of T cells after yellow fever vaccination. With V trimmed by 7 bases and J by 4 bases, 6 bases remained unmatched. The CDR3 is 14 amino acids. Per germline, CDR1 MNHEY and CDR2 SVGEGT. TCRdb recomputed calls from the 5' RACE reads with MiXCR, one row per CDR3 protein. The table has approximately 340,000 distinct CDR3 sequences, roughly 9.4% seen once. This clonotype came up a few times. Antigen unknown. Notes on the study in general: Peak timing came faster in the weaker secondary response, day 5 versus 15.

The source was PBMCs, collected on the day of the first yellow fever vaccination. This clonotype was sampled from a man younger than 35 who received the YFV17D yellow fever vaccine. The rearrangement joins TRBV6-2 or TRBV6-3 to TRBJ1-5; 8 bases line up with TRBD1. CDR3 loop: CASNRDRWNQPQHF. CDR3 nucleotides: TGTGCCAGCAATAGGGACAGGTGGAATCAGCCCCAGCATTTT.